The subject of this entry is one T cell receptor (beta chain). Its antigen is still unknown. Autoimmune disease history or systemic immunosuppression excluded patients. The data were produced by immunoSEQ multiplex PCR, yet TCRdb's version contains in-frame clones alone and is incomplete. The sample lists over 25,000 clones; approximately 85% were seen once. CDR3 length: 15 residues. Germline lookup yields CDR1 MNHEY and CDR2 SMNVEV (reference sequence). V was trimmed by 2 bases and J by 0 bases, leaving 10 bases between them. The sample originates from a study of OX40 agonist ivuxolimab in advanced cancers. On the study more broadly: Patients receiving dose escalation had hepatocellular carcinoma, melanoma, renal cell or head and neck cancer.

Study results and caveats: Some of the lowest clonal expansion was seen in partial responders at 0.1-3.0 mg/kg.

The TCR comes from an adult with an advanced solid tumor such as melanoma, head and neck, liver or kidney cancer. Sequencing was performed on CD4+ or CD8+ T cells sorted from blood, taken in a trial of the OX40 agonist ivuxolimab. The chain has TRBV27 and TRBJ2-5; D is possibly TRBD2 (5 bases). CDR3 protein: CASSLIGLNQETQYF. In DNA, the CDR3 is TGTGCCAGCAGTTTAATCGGACTTAACCAAGAGACCCAGTACTTC.